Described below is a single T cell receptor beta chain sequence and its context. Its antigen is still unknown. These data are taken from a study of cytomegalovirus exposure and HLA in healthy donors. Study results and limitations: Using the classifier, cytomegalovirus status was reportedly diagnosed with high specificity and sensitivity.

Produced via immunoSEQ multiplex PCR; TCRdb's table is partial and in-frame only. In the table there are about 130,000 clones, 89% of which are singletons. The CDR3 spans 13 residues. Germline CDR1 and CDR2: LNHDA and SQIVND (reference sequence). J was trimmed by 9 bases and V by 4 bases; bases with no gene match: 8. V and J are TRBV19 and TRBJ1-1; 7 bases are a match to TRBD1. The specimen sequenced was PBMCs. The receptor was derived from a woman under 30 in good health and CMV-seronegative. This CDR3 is CASSNGQDVKAFF. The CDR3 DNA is TGTGCCAGTAGTAACGGACAGGACGTCAAAGCTTTCTTT.